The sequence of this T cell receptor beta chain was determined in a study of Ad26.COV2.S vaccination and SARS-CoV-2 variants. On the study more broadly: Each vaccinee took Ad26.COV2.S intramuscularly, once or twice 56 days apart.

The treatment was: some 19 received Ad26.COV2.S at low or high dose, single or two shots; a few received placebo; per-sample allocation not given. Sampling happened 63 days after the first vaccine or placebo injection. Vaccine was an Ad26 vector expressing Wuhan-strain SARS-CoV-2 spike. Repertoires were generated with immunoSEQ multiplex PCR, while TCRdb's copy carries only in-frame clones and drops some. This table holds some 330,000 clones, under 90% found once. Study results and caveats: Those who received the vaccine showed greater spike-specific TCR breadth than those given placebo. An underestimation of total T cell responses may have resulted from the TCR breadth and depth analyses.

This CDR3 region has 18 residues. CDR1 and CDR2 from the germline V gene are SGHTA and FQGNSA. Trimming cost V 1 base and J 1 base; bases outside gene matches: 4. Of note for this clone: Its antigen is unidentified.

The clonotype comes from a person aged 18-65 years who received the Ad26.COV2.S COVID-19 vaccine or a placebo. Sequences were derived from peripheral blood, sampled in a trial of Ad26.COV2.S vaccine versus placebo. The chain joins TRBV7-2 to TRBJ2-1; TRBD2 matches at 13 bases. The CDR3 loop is CASSLELAGGRSYNEQFF. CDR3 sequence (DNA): TGTGCCAGCAGCTTAGAACTAGCGGGGGGGAGGTCCTACAATGAGCAGTTCTTC. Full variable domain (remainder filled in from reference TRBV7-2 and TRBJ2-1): GAGVSQSPSNKVTEKGKDVELRCDPISGHTALYWYRQSLGQGLEFLIYFQGNSAPDKSGLPSDRFSAERTGGSVSTLTIQRTQQEDSAVYLCASSLELAGGRSYNEQFFGPGTRLTVL.